This record looks at one TCR beta chain sequence and its context. This sample was included in a study of blood T cell repertoires in COVID-19. Method: immunoSEQ multiplex PCR; TCRdb's copy keeps in-frame clones and lacks some. This sample has about 120,000 clones, with roughly 87% found just once. This receptor was obtained from an older man with acute or convalescent COVID-19. The sample comprised peripheral blood.

The CDR3 protein is CASSPLNQDGAALHF. For the CDR3, the DNA is TGTGCCAGCAGCCCTCTTAATCAGGACGGAGCGGCTCTCCACTTT. The chain has TRBV5-6 and TRBJ1-6; the D is unclear. Trimming shortened V by 4 bases and J by 16 bases, and 24 bases separated the two germline ends. Germline CDR1 reads SGHDT; CDR2 reads YYEEEE. The CDR3 is 15 amino acids.